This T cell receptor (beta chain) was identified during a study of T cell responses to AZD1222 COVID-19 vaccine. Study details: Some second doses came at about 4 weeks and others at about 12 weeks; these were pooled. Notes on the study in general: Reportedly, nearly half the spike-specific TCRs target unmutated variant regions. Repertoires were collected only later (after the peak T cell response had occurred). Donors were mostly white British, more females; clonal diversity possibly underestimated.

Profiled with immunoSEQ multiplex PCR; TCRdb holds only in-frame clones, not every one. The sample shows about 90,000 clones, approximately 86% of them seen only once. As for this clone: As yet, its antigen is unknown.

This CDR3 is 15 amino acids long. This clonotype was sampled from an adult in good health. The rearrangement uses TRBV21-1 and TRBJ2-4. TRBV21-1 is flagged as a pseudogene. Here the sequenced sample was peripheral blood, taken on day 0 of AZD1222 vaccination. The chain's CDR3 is CASSKARGDKNIQYF. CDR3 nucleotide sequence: TGTGCCAGCAGCAAAGCGCGTGGGGACAAAAACATTCAGTACTTC.